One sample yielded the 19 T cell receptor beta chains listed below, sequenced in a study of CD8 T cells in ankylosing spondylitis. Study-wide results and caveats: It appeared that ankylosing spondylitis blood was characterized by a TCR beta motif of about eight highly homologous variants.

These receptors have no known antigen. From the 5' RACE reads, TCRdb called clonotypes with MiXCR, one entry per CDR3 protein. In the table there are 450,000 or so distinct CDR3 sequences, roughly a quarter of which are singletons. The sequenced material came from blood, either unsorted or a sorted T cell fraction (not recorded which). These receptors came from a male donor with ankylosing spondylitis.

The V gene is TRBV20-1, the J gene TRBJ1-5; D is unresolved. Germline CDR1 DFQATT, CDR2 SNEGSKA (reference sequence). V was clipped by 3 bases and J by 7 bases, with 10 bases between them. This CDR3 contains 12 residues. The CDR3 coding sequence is TGCAGTGCTAGTGATACACTCCAGCCCCAGCATTTT. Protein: CSASDTLQPQHF.

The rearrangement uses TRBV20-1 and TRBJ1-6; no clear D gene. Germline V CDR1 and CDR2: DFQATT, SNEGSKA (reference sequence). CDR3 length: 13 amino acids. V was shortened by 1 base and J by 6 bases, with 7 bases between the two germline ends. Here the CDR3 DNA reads TGCAGTGCTAGAGGTCACATTAATTCACCCCTCCACTTT. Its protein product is CSARGHINSPLHF.

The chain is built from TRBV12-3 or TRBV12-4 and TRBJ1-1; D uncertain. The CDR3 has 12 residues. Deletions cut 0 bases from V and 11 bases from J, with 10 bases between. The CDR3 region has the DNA TGTGCCAGCAGTTTAGCAGGCGGAGCGGCTTTCTTT. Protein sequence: CASSLAGGAAFF.

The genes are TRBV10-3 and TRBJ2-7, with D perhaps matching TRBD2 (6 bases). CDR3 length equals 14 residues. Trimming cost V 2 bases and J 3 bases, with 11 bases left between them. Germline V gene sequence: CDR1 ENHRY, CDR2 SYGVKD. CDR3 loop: CAISEGLSLYEQYF. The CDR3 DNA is TGTGCCATCAGTGAGGGACTATCCCTCTACGAGCAGTACTTC.

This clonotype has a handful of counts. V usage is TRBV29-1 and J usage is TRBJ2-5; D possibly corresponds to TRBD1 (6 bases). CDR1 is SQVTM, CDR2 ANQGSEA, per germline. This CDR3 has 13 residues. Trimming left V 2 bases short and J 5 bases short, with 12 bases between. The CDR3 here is CSVETGPRETQYF. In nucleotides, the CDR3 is TGCAGCGTTGAAACAGGGCCGAGGGAGACCCAGTACTTC.

The CDR3 nucleotides read TGTGCCAGCAGTCCCCCCGGGAGCGGGGAGACCCAGTACTTC. This codes for CASSPPGSGETQYF. The J gene is TRBJ2-5, the V gene TRBV12-3 or TRBV12-4, with TRBD2 as a possible D gene (6 bases). The CDR3 is made up of 14 amino acids. V lost 5 bases to trimming and J lost 5 bases, with 15 bases between them.

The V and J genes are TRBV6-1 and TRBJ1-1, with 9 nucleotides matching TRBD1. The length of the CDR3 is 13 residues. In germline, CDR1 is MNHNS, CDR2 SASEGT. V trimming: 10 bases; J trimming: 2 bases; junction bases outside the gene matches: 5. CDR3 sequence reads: CATTQGANTEAFF. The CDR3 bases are TGTGCCACGACACAGGGGGCAAACACTGAAGCTTTCTTT.

In DNA, the CDR3 is TGCGCCAGCAGCCCCGACCCCCGGTTACTAGCGGGAGCTGATACGCAGTATTTT. Protein: CASSPDPRLLAGADTQYF. The chain is built from TRBV5-1 and TRBJ2-3; TRBD2 matches at 11 bases. V trimming: 4 bases; J trimming: 6 bases; junction bases outside the gene matches: 16. The CDR3 length is 18 residues. Germline assignment: CDR1 SGHRS and CDR2 YFSETQ.

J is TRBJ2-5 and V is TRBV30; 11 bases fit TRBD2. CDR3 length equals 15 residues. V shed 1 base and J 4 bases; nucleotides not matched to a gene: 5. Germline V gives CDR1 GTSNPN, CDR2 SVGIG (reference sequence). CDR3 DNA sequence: TGTGCCTGGAGTGAAGGTCTAGCGGGAGGAGAGACCCAGTACTTC. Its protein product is CAWSEGLAGGETQYF.

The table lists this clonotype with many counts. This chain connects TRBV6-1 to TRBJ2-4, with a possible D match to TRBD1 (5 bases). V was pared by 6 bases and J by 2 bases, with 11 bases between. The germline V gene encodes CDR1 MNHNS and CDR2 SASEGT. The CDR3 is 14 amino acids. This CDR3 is CASSQGRTKNIQYF. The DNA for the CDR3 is TGTGCCAGCAGCCAGGGCCGGACCAAAAACATTCAGTACTTC.

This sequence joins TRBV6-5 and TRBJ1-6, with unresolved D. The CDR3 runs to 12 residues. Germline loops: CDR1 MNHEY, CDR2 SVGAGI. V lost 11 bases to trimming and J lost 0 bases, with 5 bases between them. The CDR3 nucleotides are TGTGCCTCCCACTCCTATAATTCACCCCTCCACTTT. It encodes CASHSYNSPLHF.

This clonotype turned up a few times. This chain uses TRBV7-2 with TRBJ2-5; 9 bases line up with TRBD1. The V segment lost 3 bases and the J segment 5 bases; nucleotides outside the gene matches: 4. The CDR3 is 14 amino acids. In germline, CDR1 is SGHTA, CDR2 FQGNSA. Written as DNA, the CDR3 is TGTGCCAGCAGCTTGGACAGGGGTGCCGAGACCCAGTACTTC. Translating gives CASSLDRGAETQYF.

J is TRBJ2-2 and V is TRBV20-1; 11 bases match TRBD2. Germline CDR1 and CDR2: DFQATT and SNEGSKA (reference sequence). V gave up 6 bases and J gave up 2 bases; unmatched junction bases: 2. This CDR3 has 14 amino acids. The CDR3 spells CSALAGANTGELFF. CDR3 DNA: TGCAGTGCACTAGCGGGGGCTAACACCGGGGAGCTGTTTTTT.

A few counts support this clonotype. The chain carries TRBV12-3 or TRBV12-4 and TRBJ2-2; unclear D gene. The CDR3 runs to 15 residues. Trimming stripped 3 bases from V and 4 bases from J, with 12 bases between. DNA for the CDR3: TGTGCCAGCAGTTTTTTTAGGAGTGGCACCGGGGAGCTGTTTTTT. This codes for CASSFFRSGTGELFF.

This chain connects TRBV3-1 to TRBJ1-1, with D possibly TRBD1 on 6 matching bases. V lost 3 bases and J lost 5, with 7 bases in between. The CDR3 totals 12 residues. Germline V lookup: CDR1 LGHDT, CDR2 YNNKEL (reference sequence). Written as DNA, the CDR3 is TGTGCCAGCAGCCATCAGGGGACTGAAGCTTTCTTT. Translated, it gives CASSHQGTEAFF.

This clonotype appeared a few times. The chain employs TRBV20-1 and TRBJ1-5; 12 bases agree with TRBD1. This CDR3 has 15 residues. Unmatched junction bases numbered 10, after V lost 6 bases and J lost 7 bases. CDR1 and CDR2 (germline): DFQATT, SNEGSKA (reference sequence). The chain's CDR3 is CSAPTGTGGEQPQHF. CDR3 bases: TGCAGTGCACCTACCGGGACAGGGGGCGAACAGCCCCAGCATTTT.

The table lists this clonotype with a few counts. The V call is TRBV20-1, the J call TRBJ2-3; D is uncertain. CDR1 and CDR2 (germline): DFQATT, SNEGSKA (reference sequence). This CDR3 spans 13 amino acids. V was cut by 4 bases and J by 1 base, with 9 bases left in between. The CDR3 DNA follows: TGCAGTGCTATCCCCGGCGGCACAGATACGCAGTATTTT. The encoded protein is CSAIPGGTDTQYF.

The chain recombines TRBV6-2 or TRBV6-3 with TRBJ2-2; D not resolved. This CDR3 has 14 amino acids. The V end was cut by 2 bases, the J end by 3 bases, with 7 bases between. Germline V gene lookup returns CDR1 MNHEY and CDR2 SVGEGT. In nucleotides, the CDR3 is TGTGCCAGCAGTTACCCCGGGCACACCGGGGAGCTGTTTTTT. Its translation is CASSYPGHTGELFF.

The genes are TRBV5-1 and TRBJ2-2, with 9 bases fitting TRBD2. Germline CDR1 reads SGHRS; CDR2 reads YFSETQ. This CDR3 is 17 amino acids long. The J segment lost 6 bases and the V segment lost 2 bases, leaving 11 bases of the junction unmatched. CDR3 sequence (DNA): TGCGCCAGCAGCTTATTAGTTGATAGCGGGAGACCCGGGGAGCTGTTTTTT. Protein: CASSLLVDSGRPGELFF. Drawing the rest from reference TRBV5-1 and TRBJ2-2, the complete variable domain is KAGVTQTPRYLIKTRGQQVTLSCSPISGHRSVSWYQQTPGQGLQFLFEYFSETQRNKGNFPGRFSGRQFSNSRSEMNVSTLELGDSALYLCASSLLVDSGRPGELFFGEGSRLTVL.